This TCR beta chain was sequenced in a study of blood T cell repertoires in COVID-19. Study details: The cDNA or gDNA used as material had been derived from T cells, B-cell-depleted T cells, or PBMCs.

Germline V gene sequence: CDR1 MNHEY, CDR2 SMNVEV (reference sequence). The CDR3 is 17 residues long. Trimming removed 3 bases from V and 0 bases from J, with 17 bases in between. Sequencing was performed with immunoSEQ multiplex PCR; in TCRdb, only in-frame clones are kept and a portion is missing. The table has some 350,000 clones, around 84% seen once; the top ten hold 2.5% to 3.5%. The receptor was isolated from a human donor in a cohort sampled during active COVID-19. Sequences were obtained from peripheral blood. The V call is TRBV27, the J call TRBJ1-2; D call uncertain. The CDR3 DNA reads as TGTGCCAGCAGTTTGCGGACTGGGGTGCGTTCTAACTATGGCTACACCTTC. Its translation: CASSLRTGVRSNYGYTF.